A single sample is the source of the 31 T cell receptor beta chains below, sequenced in a study of T cells after yellow fever vaccination. A single record per CDR3 protein comes from TCRdb applying MiXCR to the 5' RACE reads. Seen here are a few hundred thousand distinct CDR3 sequences, roughly 3.7% observed once, and the top ten hold around 20%. Sequences were derived from PBMCs, sampled 15 days after the yellow fever booster vaccination. Source of these receptors: a man aged 18 to 30 who received the YFV17D yellow fever vaccine.

This rearrangement joins TRBV12-3 or TRBV12-4 to TRBJ1-6, with D uncertain. CDR3 length: 14 residues. Deletions cut 3 bases from V and 9 bases from J, with 12 bases between. Here the CDR3 reads CASSLGLDGSPLHF. The CDR3 DNA reads TGTGCCAGCAGTTTGGGCCTCGATGGTTCACCCCTCCACTTT.

This clonotype has at least ten counts. The DNA of the CDR3 is TGTGCCAGCAGTCGGGACAGCACAGATACGCAGTATTTT. This sequence encodes CASSRDSTDTQYF. The rearrangement uses TRBV6-1 and TRBJ2-3, with D perhaps matching TRBD1 or TRBD2 (5 bases each). In germline, CDR1 is MNHNS, CDR2 SASEGT. Trimming removed 5 bases from V and 0 bases from J, with 6 bases in between. The CDR3 length is 13 residues.

Ten or more counts support this clonotype. This chain connects TRBV20-1 to TRBJ2-1; 13 nucleotides match TRBD2. V shed 4 bases and J 8 bases; nucleotides not matched to a gene: 8. This CDR3 region has 15 residues. Germline V gene lookup returns CDR1 DFQATT and CDR2 SNEGSKA (reference sequence). The CDR3 nucleotides read TGCAGTGCTATTCCTCGGACTAGCGGGGGCGATGAGCAGTTCTTC. Its translation: CSAIPRTSGGDEQFF.

This clonotype was detected ten times or more. The chain has TRBV5-5 and TRBJ2-3; D call uncertain. With 3 bases removed from V and 6 bases from J, the gap between germline ends came to 5 bases. Germline V gene sequence: CDR1 SGHKS, CDR2 YYEKEE (reference sequence). This CDR3 contains 11 residues. CDR3 loop: CASSSGDTQYF. For the CDR3, the DNA is TGTGCCAGCAGCTCCGGGGATACGCAGTATTTT.

This clonotype was observed many times. CDR3 protein: CASSLAGGLLEQYF. CDR3 in DNA: TGTGCCAGCAGTTTAGCGGGGGGGCTGCTCGAGCAGTACTTC. This chain connects TRBV27 to TRBJ2-7; 9 bases map to TRBD2. The CDR3 is 14 residues long. Germline V gene lookup returns CDR1 MNHEY and CDR2 SMNVEV (reference sequence). Unmatched junction bases numbered 5, after V lost 2 bases and J lost 6 bases.

This clonotype has at least ten counts. V is TRBV7-9 and J is TRBJ2-1; possible D gene TRBD2, 7 bases. The CDR3 is 17 residues long. V was clipped by 5 bases and J by 5 bases, with 22 bases between them. CDR1 and CDR2 from the germline V gene are SEHNR and FQNEAQ (reference sequence). The DNA for the CDR3 is TGTGCCAGCAGCCCCCCCGTAAAAGGGGGGGTTGACAATGAGCAGTTCTTC. This gives the protein CASSPPVKGGVDNEQFF.

This clonotype was seen at least ten times. The chain uses TRBV7-3 and TRBJ2-2; 10 bases line up with TRBD1. V was clipped by 9 bases and J by 4 bases; unmatched bases: 8. The CDR3 has 15 amino acids. Per germline, CDR1 SGHTA and CDR2 FQGTGA. The CDR3 loop is CASGSGQGLTGELFF. Written as DNA, the CDR3 is TGTGCCAGTGGCTCGGGACAGGGGCTCACCGGGGAGCTGTTTTTT.

This clonotype was seen at least ten times. The V and J genes are TRBV6-6 and TRBJ2-1; no definite D call. CDR3 length: 12 residues. The germline V gene encodes CDR1 MNHNY and CDR2 SVGAGI (reference sequence). The V end was cut by 5 bases, the J end by 5 bases, with 7 bases between. CDR3 amino acids: CASSPGNNEQFF. DNA of the CDR3: TGTGCCAGCAGTCCCGGAAACAATGAGCAGTTCTTC.

Ten or more counts support this clonotype. The CDR3 loop reads CASSLVRLAGGTDTQYF. CDR3 nucleotides: TGTGCCAGCAGCTTAGTTCGACTAGCGGGGGGGACAGATACGCAGTATTTT. The chain combines TRBV7-2 with TRBJ2-3; 14 bases map to TRBD2. After removal of 1 base from V and 3 bases from J, the junction contained 3 bases not matched to a gene. Germline V gene lookup returns CDR1 SGHTA and CDR2 FQGNSA. The CDR3 is 17 residues long.

This clonotype was counted many times. The J gene is TRBJ2-7, the V gene TRBV10-3; 7 bases match TRBD1. Germline CDR1 is ENHRY and CDR2 is SYGVKD. Trimming took 7 bases from V and 6 from J; bases not matched to a gene: 15. The CDR3 loop spans 15 amino acids. CDR3 nucleotide sequence: TGTGCCATCACCCAGGGGGAACAGGGGCGCAGCGAGCAGTACTTC. Translation: CAITQGEQGRSEQYF.

Many counts were recorded for this clonotype. V is TRBV20-1 and J is TRBJ2-1; 10 positions agree with TRBD1. This CDR3 comprises 14 residues. The V gene end was trimmed by 6 bases and the J gene end by 8 bases; junction bases not matched to a gene: 10. Germline CDR1 and CDR2: DFQATT and SNEGSKA (reference sequence). The CDR3 region has the DNA TGCAGTGCATTTGGACAGGGGGTTTCATATGAGCAGTTCTTC. Translated: CSAFGQGVSYEQFF.

This clonotype was found many times. The chain combines TRBV7-9 with TRBJ2-1; possible D gene TRBD1, 6 bases. There are 13 residues in the CDR3. The germline V and J ends were trimmed by 10 bases and 7 bases, with 17 bases remaining between them. The germline gives CDR1 SEHNR, CDR2 FQNEAQ (reference sequence). The CDR3: CATYPGAANEQFF. DNA for the CDR3: TGTGCCACCTATCCAGGGGCGGCTAATGAGCAGTTCTTC.

This clonotype was counted ten times or more. The genes are TRBV4-3 and TRBJ1-5; no firm D call. The V gene lost 1 base and the J gene lost 5 bases, with 12 bases spanning the gap. CDR1 is LGHNA, CDR2 YSLEER, per germline. The length of the CDR3 is 15 residues. The CDR3 is CASSQVLDSYQPQHF. CDR3 sequence (DNA): TGCGCCAGCAGCCAAGTCCTGGATTCCTATCAGCCCCAGCATTTT.

This clonotype was seen ten or more times. The chain joins TRBV7-9 to TRBJ1-1, with D perhaps matching TRBD1 (5 bases). Between the trimmed V and J ends, which lost 5 bases and 8 bases, there was a span of 12 bases. There are 12 residues in the CDR3. Germline V CDR1 and CDR2: SEHNR, FQNEAQ (reference sequence). CDR3 region: CASSRGTAEAFF. The CDR3 nucleotides read TGTGCCAGCAGCCGAGGGACGGCCGAAGCTTTCTTT.

This clonotype was recorded many times. V usage is TRBV5-1 and J usage is TRBJ1-1; TRBD1 agrees at 9 bases. CDR1 and CDR2 from the germline V gene are SGHRS and YFSETQ. After removal of 4 bases from V and 1 base from J, the junction contained 5 bases not matched to a gene. CDR3 size: 15 residues. CDR3: CASSLGTGRNTEAFF. The CDR3 DNA reads as TGCGCCAGCAGCCTCGGGACAGGGAGGAACACTGAAGCTTTCTTT.

Many counts were recorded for this clonotype. V gene TRBV9 combines with J gene TRBJ2-3; 11 nucleotides agree with TRBD2. J gave up 3 bases and V 0 bases, and 12 bases lay outside the gene matches. CDR3 length: 19 amino acids. The V gene's germline CDR1 is SGDLS and CDR2 YYNGEE. This CDR3 is CASSVDGSGGAFRTDTQYF. The CDR3 DNA follows: TGTGCCAGCAGCGTAGACGGTAGCGGGGGGGCCTTCCGAACAGATACGCAGTATTTT. The whole variable domain, filled in from reference TRBV9 and TRBJ2-3, reads DSGVTQTPKHLITATGQRVTLRCSPRSGDLSVYWYQQSLDQGLQFLIQYYNGEERAKGNILERFSAQQFPDLHSELNLSSLELGDSALYFCASSVDGSGGAFRTDTQYFGPGTRLTVL.

This clonotype has ten or more counts. This chain connects TRBV5-1 to TRBJ2-3; 10 bases align to TRBD2. The trim removed 0 bases at V and 3 bases at J, leaving 4 bases unmatched. Looked up from germline, CDR1 is SGHRS and CDR2 is YFSETQ. The CDR3 length is 16 residues. Here the CDR3 reads CASSLDLAGATDTQYF. The CDR3 region has the DNA TGCGCCAGCAGCTTGGACCTAGCGGGGGCAACAGATACGCAGTATTTT.

In its sample, this clonotype was seen many times. The chain is built from TRBV24-1 and TRBJ1-2; D gene uncertain. Germline assignment: CDR1 KGHDR and CDR2 SFDVKD. The CDR3 length is 12 residues. Trimming cost V 0 bases and J 8 bases, with 6 bases left between them. The chain's CDR3 is CATSDLPGGYTF. CDR3 sequence (DNA): TGTGCCACCAGTGATTTGCCGGGAGGCTACACCTTC.

This clonotype was detected ten times or more. The chain links TRBV27 to TRBJ1-2; TRBD1 might be the D (6 bases). In germline, CDR1 is MNHEY, CDR2 SMNVEV (reference sequence). The ends were cut back, 7 bases at V and 8 bases at J, with 17 bases in the middle. The CDR3 loop spans 13 amino acids. This CDR3 reads CASKPRGQGGYTF. The CDR3 DNA reads TGTGCCAGCAAACCACGGGGGCAGGGGGGCTACACCTTC.

This clonotype was counted only a few times. The J gene is TRBJ2-3, the V gene TRBV5-1, with D hard to call. The V end lost 0 bases, the J end lost 0 bases, and 8 bases lay between the germline ends. Looked up from germline, CDR1 is SGHRS and CDR2 is YFSETQ. The CDR3 extends over 15 amino acids. The CDR3 protein is CASSLGTPSTDTQYF. CDR3 nucleotides: TGCGCCAGCAGCTTGGGCACTCCCAGCACAGATACGCAGTATTTT.

Ten or more counts support this clonotype. The CDR3 region is CASSLVLRTGPYEQYF. DNA for the CDR3: TGTGCCAGCAGCTTGGTATTGAGGACAGGTCCGTACGAGCAGTACTTC. The chain is built from TRBV7-9 and TRBJ2-7; TRBD1 matches at 7 bases. Germline V gene lookup returns CDR1 SEHNR and CDR2 FQNEAQ (reference sequence). The CDR3 has 16 residues. Unmatched junction bases numbered 12, after V lost 3 bases and J lost 4 bases. Full variable domain (rest looked up from reference TRBV7-9 and TRBJ2-7): DTGVSQNPRHKITKRGQNVTFRCDPISEHNRLYWYRQTLGQGPEFLTYFQNEAQLEKSRLLSDRFSAERPKGSFSTLEIQRTEQGDSAMYLCASSLVLRTGPYEQYFGPGTRLTVT.

This clonotype came up many times. The V call is TRBV20-1, the J call TRBJ2-5; 8 nucleotides agree with TRBD2. The V gene's germline CDR1 is DFQATT and CDR2 SNEGSKA (reference sequence). CDR3 length: 15 amino acids. Germline trimming cut 1 base from V and 1 base from J; bases unmatched to any gene: 5. In DNA form, the CDR3 reads TGCAGTGCTAGAGCGCTAGCGGGCCTCCAAGAGACCCAGTACTTC. It encodes CSARALAGLQETQYF.

This clonotype has a count of ten or more. The gene calls are TRBV29-1 and TRBJ2-5; maybe TRBD1 (6 bases). Trimming pared 4 bases from V and 2 bases from J, leaving 11 bases between. Germline V gene sequence: CDR1 SQVTM, CDR2 ANQGSEA. The CDR3 length is 13 residues. CDR3 nucleotide sequence: TGCAGCGTTGTGAGACAGGTTCAAGAGACCCAGTACTTC. This translates into CSVVRQVQETQYF.

This clonotype has at least ten counts. J is TRBJ2-5 and V is TRBV12-3 or TRBV12-4, with TRBD1 as a possible D gene (8 bases). The CDR3 is 17 amino acids. V was clipped by 6 bases and J by 2 bases, with 22 bases between them. The CDR3 DNA is TGTGCCAGCAGCTCCCGGACAGGGAGGGTCTGGCAAGAGACCCAGTACTTC. This sequence encodes CASSSRTGRVWQETQYF.

This clonotype was counted ten times or more. The chain carries TRBV6-1 and TRBJ2-1; 13 bases agree with TRBD2. This CDR3 comprises 15 residues. Germline values: CDR1 MNHNS, CDR2 SASEGT. V trimming: 7 bases; J trimming: 6 bases; junction bases outside the gene matches: 6. The CDR3 loop reads CASTTGLAGANEQFF. The CDR3 bases are TGTGCCAGCACTACCGGACTAGCGGGGGCCAATGAGCAGTTCTTC.

The chain employs TRBV19 and TRBJ2-1; unclear D gene. V was pared by 6 bases and J by 8 bases, with 17 bases between. In germline, CDR1 is LNHDA, CDR2 SQIVND (reference sequence). This CDR3 comprises 14 residues. The CDR3 protein is CASSPIEAGDEQFF. Here the CDR3 DNA reads TGTGCCAGTAGCCCCATCGAGGCTGGGGATGAGCAGTTCTTC.

This clonotype was observed at least ten times. The rearrangement uses TRBV5-1 and TRBJ1-4, with D tentatively TRBD1 (5 bases). Trimming stripped 2 bases from V and 6 bases from J, with 11 bases between. The CDR3 has 14 amino acids. The germline gives CDR1 SGHRS, CDR2 YFSETQ. In DNA form, the CDR3 reads TGCGCCAGCAGCTTCCAGGGCCTAGATGAAAAACTGTTTTTT. This gives the protein CASSFQGLDEKLFF.

This clonotype was counted ten times or more. The rearrangement joins TRBV3-2 to TRBJ2-7; the table names TRBD2, a call not compared with the DNA. TRBV3-2 is deemed a pseudogene. This CDR3 comprises 13 residues. The chain's CDR3 is CASSPRECDEQYV. Written as DNA, the CDR3 is TGTGCCAGCAGCCCCAGGGAGTGCGACGAGCAGTACGTC.

At least ten counts were recorded for this clonotype. This chain links TRBV12-3 or TRBV12-4 with TRBJ2-3; TRBD2 matches 11 bases. This CDR3 spans 17 amino acids. V dropped 6 bases and J dropped 1; count of bases not matched to a gene: 9. In DNA form, the CDR3 reads TGTGCCAGCAGCCCAAGACTAGCGGGGCCACGCACAGATACGCAGTATTTT. This gives the protein CASSPRLAGPRTDTQYF.

In its sample, this clonotype was seen many times. The chain is built from TRBV6-2 or TRBV6-3 and TRBJ1-5, with 8 bases aligning to TRBD1. CDR1 MNHEY and CDR2 SVGEGT come from the germline V gene. J was trimmed by 4 bases and V by 2 bases; bases with no gene match: 16. The CDR3 loop spans 19 amino acids. The CDR3, as DNA: TGTGCCAGCAGTTACCCCAATATCCTCCGGGACAGGCCTAATCAGCCCCAGCATTTT. Its translation: CASSYPNILRDRPNQPQHF.

This clonotype has at least ten counts. This chain connects TRBV6-6 to TRBJ2-5; D gene unclear. Germline CDR1 and CDR2: MNHNY and SVGAGI (reference sequence). Trimming left V 2 bases short and J 4 bases short, with 8 bases between. The CDR3 covers 13 residues. As DNA, the CDR3 is TGTGCCAGCAGTTACGGTGGCGGAGAGACCCAGTACTTC. It translates to CASSYGGGETQYF.